Shown below are 29 T cell receptor beta chains from a single sample sequenced in a study of regulatory T cells in long-lasting Graves disease. Time point specified: persistent/refractory GD, antithyroid drugs over 5 years with positive TRAb. Researchers made the TCR library from RNA that was extracted from PBMCs. Building of the TCR beta libraries involved iRepertoire HTBI primers and Arm-PCR of CDR3 regions. TCRdb itself ran the multiplex PCR reads through MiXCR, one entry per CDR3 protein. The sample holds 300,000 to 500,000 distinct CDR3 sequences, 20% to 25% seen once. The sample in question was peripheral blood mononuclear cells (PBMCs), obtained when the disease was refractory, from a patient treated with antithyroid drugs. These receptor sequences come from a female donor with Graves disease.

The table lists this clonotype with many counts. This chain links TRBV7-2 with TRBJ1-1; D call uncertain. The CDR3 has 13 residues. V shed 5 bases and J shed 0 bases, with 7 bases lying between them. Germline V gives CDR1 SGHTA, CDR2 FQGNSA. The chain's CDR3 is CASSPGLNTEAFF. The CDR3 DNA follows: TGTGCCAGCAGCCCAGGCCTGAACACTGAAGCTTTCTTT.

V is TRBV18 and J is TRBJ2-7; D is ambiguous. The V gene's germline CDR1 is KGHSH and CDR2 LQKENI. This CDR3 is built from 14 residues. V lost 2 bases and J lost 2, with 10 bases in between. CDR3 DNA: TGTGCCAGCTCACCATTGGCCGATACCTACGAGCAGTACTTC. Encoded protein: CASSPLADTYEQYF. Based on the CDR3 plus reference TRBV18 and TRBJ2-7, the full variable domain is NAGVMQNPRHLVRRRGQEARLRCSPMKGHSHVYWYRQLPEEGLKFMVYLQKENIIDESGMPKERFSAEFPKEGPSILRIQQVVRGDSAAYFCASSPLADTYEQYFGPGTRLTVT.

The rearrangement joins TRBV6-2 or TRBV6-3 to TRBJ1-1, with 9 positions matching TRBD1. Germline V gene lookup returns CDR1 MNHEY and CDR2 SVGEGT. J gave up 0 bases and V 4 bases, and 9 bases lay outside the gene matches. The CDR3 is made up of 17 amino acids. The DNA of the CDR3 is TGTGCCAGCAGTTCCACAGGGGGCCGACCTCTGAACACTGAAGCTTTCTTT. It translates to CASSSTGGRPLNTEAFF.

This clonotype was counted at least ten times. The genes are TRBV7-2 and TRBJ2-7; 7 bases match TRBD2. The V and J ends lost 5 bases and 9 bases, in that order; junction bases with no gene match: 10. From germline, CDR1 is SGHTA and CDR2 FQGNSA. The CDR3 runs 13 residues. The DNA of the CDR3 is TGTGCCAGCAGCCCCAGACTAGCTCTAGGGCAGTACTTC. Translating it yields CASSPRLALGQYF.

This clonotype has at least ten counts. V and J are TRBV7-9 and TRBJ1-5, with D unresolved. V was trimmed by 4 bases and J by 1 base, leaving 8 bases between them. Germline lookup yields CDR1 SEHNR and CDR2 FQNEAQ (reference sequence). The CDR3 length is 14 residues. CDR3 coding DNA: TGTGCCAGCAGCTATTTCCCGAGCAATCAGCCCCAGCATTTT. Translating gives CASSYFPSNQPQHF.

V is TRBV19 and J is TRBJ2-5; 8 positions agree with TRBD2. V was pared by 9 bases and J by 6 bases, with 9 bases of the junction left unmatched. This CDR3 spans 13 amino acids. Germline V CDR1 and CDR2: LNHDA, SQIVND (reference sequence). CDR3 sequence (DNA): TGTGCCAGCGGAGAACTAGCGGTAAAGACCCAGTACTTC. Amino acid sequence: CASGELAVKTQYF.

The table lists this clonotype with many counts. The chain carries TRBV6-5 and TRBJ2-7; D perhaps matches TRBD2 (6 bases). CDR1 and CDR2 from the germline V gene are MNHEY and SVGAGI. The V end was cut by 1 base, the J end by 0 bases, with 16 bases between. The CDR3 is 17 amino acids. This CDR3 is CASSYLGSGQSSYEQYF. The CDR3 nucleotides read TGTGCCAGCAGTTACTTGGGCAGCGGGCAAAGCTCCTACGAGCAGTACTTC.

This clonotype was recorded a few times. The rearrangement links TRBV19 to TRBJ2-1; D possibly corresponds to TRBD2 (5 bases). V was trimmed by 5 bases and J by 5 bases, leaving 13 bases between them. The CDR3 sequence is 14 residues long. Germline V gene sequence: CDR1 LNHDA, CDR2 SQIVND (reference sequence). Written as DNA, the CDR3 is TGTGCCAGTAGTGACTACAGATCGAACAATGAGCAGTTCTTC. Protein product: CASSDYRSNNEQFF. Based on the CDR3 plus reference TRBV19 and TRBJ2-1, the full variable domain is DGGITQSPKYLFRKEGQNVTLSCEQNLNHDAMYWYRQDPGQGLRLIYYSQIVNDFQKGDIAEGYSVSREKKESFPLTVTSAQKNPTAFYLCASSDYRSNNEQFFGPGTRLTVL.

This clonotype was counted at least ten times. The chain carries TRBV6-1 and TRBJ2-7, with 11 bases matching TRBD1. V lost 6 bases and J lost 3; bases outside the gene matches: 10. Germline values: CDR1 MNHNS, CDR2 SASEGT. CDR3 size: 16 residues. The DNA of the CDR3 is TGTGCCAGCAGACCAACCCCGGACAGGGGGCACTACGAGCAGTACTTC. Protein: CASRPTPDRGHYEQYF.

In this sample, this clonotype turned up many times. The V gene is TRBV6-1, the J gene TRBJ2-5, with 9 bases lining up with TRBD2. This CDR3 is 13 amino acids long. Germline values: CDR1 MNHNS, CDR2 SASEGT. J gave up 4 bases and V 6 bases, and 3 bases lay outside the gene matches. In DNA form, the CDR3 reads TGTGCCAGCAGGCGGGGGGGCGCAGAGACCCAGTACTTC. It is translated as CASRRGGAETQYF.

This clonotype was picked up a small number of times. The rearrangement joins TRBV20-1 to TRBJ2-7; the D gene could be TRBD1 or TRBD2 (5 bases each). V was cut by 6 bases and J by 1 base, with 13 bases left in between. Germline assignment: CDR1 DFQATT and CDR2 SNEGSKA (reference sequence). The CDR3 spans 13 residues. The CDR3 loop reads CSAEVGVSYEQYF. Here the CDR3 DNA reads TGCAGTGCGGAAGTGGGGGTTTCCTACGAGCAGTACTTC.

The CDR3, as DNA: TGTGCCAGCAGTTCAGTAGGTGAGCAGTTCTTC. Translation: CASSSVGEQFF. This chain uses TRBV2 with TRBJ2-1, with no clear D. V was pared by 5 bases and J by 9 bases, with 8 bases between. CDR3 size: 11 residues. The germline V gene encodes CDR1 SNHLY and CDR2 FYNNEI.

In DNA form, the CDR3 reads TGTGCCAGCAGCGCGGGGACGGGGGGCTACACCTTC. This codes for CASSAGTGGYTF. The chain has TRBV7-2 and TRBJ1-2, with D possibly matching TRBD1 (5 bases). This CDR3 is 12 amino acids long. Trimming took 5 bases from V and 8 from J, leaving 12 bases between them. Germline loops: CDR1 SGHTA, CDR2 FQGNSA.

The genes are TRBV6-2 or TRBV6-3 and TRBJ2-7, with D hard to call. The V gene lost 5 bases and the J gene lost 5 bases, with 19 bases spanning the gap. Germline V gives CDR1 MNHEY, CDR2 SVGEGT. The CDR3 runs to 15 residues. CDR3 nucleotides: TGTGCCAGCAGTGAATATGAGATCCCGTTAGACGAGCAGTACTTC. Translated: CASSEYEIPLDEQYF.

This clonotype was detected ten times or more. The V gene is TRBV28, the J gene TRBJ1-4, with D possibly TRBD1 on 6 matching bases. Germline CDR1 MDHEN, CDR2 SYDVKM. V gave up 2 bases and J gave up 14 bases, with 15 bases separating them. This CDR3 is built from 13 residues. The DNA of the CDR3 is TGTGCCAGCAGTTTAACTAAGGACAGTAGGCTGTTTTTT. Its translation is CASSLTKDSRLFF. Supplemented by reference TRBV28 and TRBJ1-4, the full variable domain reads DVKVTQSSRYLVKRTGEKVFLECVQDMDHENMFWYRQDPGLGLRLIYFSYDVKMKEKGDIPEGYSVSREKKERFSLILESASTNQTSMYLCASSLTKDSRLFFGSGTQLSVL.

This clonotype was recorded a few times. The chain uses TRBV6-9 and TRBJ2-7, with D possibly TRBD2 on 6 matching bases. Trimming took off 3 bases at V and 2 bases at J, with 14 bases between the two ends. From germline, CDR1 is MNHGY and CDR2 SVAAGI. The CDR3 is 15 amino acids. The CDR3 DNA is TGTGCCAGCAGTTACTATAACGGGAGTCCCTACGAGCAGTACTTC. This translates into CASSYYNGSPYEQYF.

Ten or more counts support this clonotype. This chain links TRBV12-3 or TRBV12-4 with TRBJ1-1; a possible D gene is TRBD1 (6 bases). The V gene lost 3 bases and the J gene lost 8 bases, with 13 bases spanning the gap. The CDR3 has 13 residues. CDR3 loop: CASSLNNRAEAFF. DNA of the CDR3: TGTGCCAGCAGTTTGAACAACAGGGCCGAAGCTTTCTTT.

This clonotype was detected a few times. Without the conserved terminal phenylalanine or tryptophan, this CDR3 likely stems from a read error. The J gene is TRBJ1-3, the V gene TRBV30; D gene unclear. The CDR3 has 12 residues. The V end lost 5 bases, the J end lost 0 bases, and 5 bases lay between the germline ends. Germline-derived CDR1 and CDR2 are GTSNPN and SVGIG (reference sequence). This chain's CDR3 is CAWEGSGNTIYL. CDR3 sequence (DNA): TGTGCCTGGGAAGGCTCTGGAAACACCATATATCTT.

The chain joins TRBV12-3 or TRBV12-4 to TRBJ2-1; 8 nucleotides match TRBD2. CDR3 length equals 16 residues. The V gene end was trimmed by 3 bases and the J gene end by 8 bases; junction bases not matched to a gene: 12. In DNA form, the CDR3 reads TGTGCCAGCAGTTTTATCAGGGGAAGCGGGAGACATGAGCAGTTCTTC. Residues: CASSFIRGSGRHEQFF.

This sequence joins TRBV6-1 and TRBJ2-7, with TRBD1 matching over 8 bases. CDR1 is MNHNS, CDR2 SASEGT, per germline. Trimming cost V 11 bases and J 5 bases; bases outside gene matches: 8. The CDR3 is 12 amino acids. The CDR3 DNA follows: TGTGCCGTCCAGGGGGCCGTGGACGAGCAGTACTTC. Protein sequence: CAVQGAVDEQYF.

The chain employs TRBV30 and TRBJ2-7; 8 nucleotides line up with TRBD2. J gave up 2 bases and V 0 bases, and 3 bases lay outside the gene matches. The CDR3 spans 14 residues. Germline V gene lookup returns CDR1 GTSNPN and CDR2 SVGIG (reference sequence). The CDR3: CAWSVAGGTYEQYF. The DNA of the CDR3 is TGTGCCTGGAGTGTTGCGGGGGGAACCTACGAGCAGTACTTC.

The chain links TRBV12-5 to TRBJ2-1; D gene uncertain. The CDR3 runs to 14 residues. V gave up 3 bases and J gave up 4 bases, with 10 bases separating them. Germline CDR1 is LGHNT and CDR2 is FRNRAP. The CDR3 loop is CASGLDKFYNEQFF. The CDR3 coding sequence is TGTGCTAGTGGTTTAGACAAATTTTACAATGAGCAGTTCTTC.

The genes are TRBV6-1 and TRBJ2-7; no firm D call. CDR1 is MNHNS and CDR2 is SASEGT in the germline V gene. V was cut by 8 bases and J by 2 bases, with 13 bases left in between. This CDR3 spans 13 amino acids. Written as DNA, the CDR3 is TGTGCCAGCGGCCAACTCAGTCCCTACGAGCAGTACTTC. Its translation is CASGQLSPYEQYF.

This clonotype has at least ten counts. This chain uses TRBV6-9 with TRBJ2-7; possible D gene TRBD2, 6 bases. This CDR3 contains 13 residues. Between the trimmed V and J ends, which lost 3 bases and 5 bases, there was a span of 11 bases. The V gene's germline CDR1 is MNHGY and CDR2 SVAAGI. The CDR3 loop is CASSYGGAHEQYF. CDR3 in DNA: TGTGCCAGCAGTTACGGCGGGGCTCACGAGCAGTACTTC.

This clonotype has just a few counts. The chain recombines TRBV30 with TRBJ2-2, with D uncertain. Between the trimmed V and J ends, which lost 0 bases and 6 bases, there was a span of 11 bases. This CDR3 spans 14 amino acids. The V gene's germline CDR1 is GTSNPN and CDR2 SVGIG (reference sequence). CDR3 sequence reads: CAWSVAAMAGELFF. CDR3 DNA sequence: TGTGCCTGGAGTGTAGCAGCAATGGCCGGGGAGCTGTTTTTT.

Points on this clonotype: This may arise from a read error, as a much more abundant clone is one base away. The chain is built from TRBV10-3 and TRBJ2-6; 7 bases are a match to TRBD2. Germline-derived CDR1 and CDR2 are ENHRY and SYGVKD. Trimming cost V 5 bases and J 3 bases; bases outside gene matches: 10. The CDR3 spans 17 residues. The CDR3 DNA reads TGTGCCATCAGTTACACGGCGGGAGCTCGTGGGGCCAACGTCCTGACTTTC. This gives the protein CAISYTAGARGANVLTF.

The sample holds many counts of this clonotype. This sequence joins TRBV28 and TRBJ2-7, with D perhaps assigned TRBD1 or TRBD2 (5 bases each). V was shortened by 8 bases and J by 4 bases, with 18 bases between the two germline ends. The CDR3 consists of 14 residues. Germline loops: CDR1 MDHEN, CDR2 SYDVKM. The CDR3 sequence: CASRGVWGRYEQYF. The CDR3 bases are TGTGCCAGCCGGGGAGTGTGGGGCAGGTACGAGCAGTACTTC.

The chain employs TRBV19 and TRBJ2-5, with 7 positions matching TRBD2. V lost 4 bases, J lost 1 base, and 9 bases stayed unmatched. CDR1 and CDR2 (germline): LNHDA, SQIVND (reference sequence). The CDR3 runs 16 residues. The CDR3 sequence: CASSNGLAGLQETQYF. The DNA for the CDR3 is TGTGCCAGTAGTAATGGATTAGCGGGCCTCCAAGAGACCCAGTACTTC.

This clonotype was seen ten or more times. The chain carries TRBV7-9 and TRBJ2-7; 8 bases line up with TRBD1. V lost 4 bases, J lost 4 bases, and 9 bases stayed unmatched. Germline CDR1 and CDR2: SEHNR and FQNEAQ (reference sequence). CDR3 size: 15 residues. CDR3 sequence reads: CASSSQDRDRYEQYF. CDR3 coding DNA: TGTGCCAGCAGCTCCCAAGACCGGGACAGGTACGAGCAGTACTTC.